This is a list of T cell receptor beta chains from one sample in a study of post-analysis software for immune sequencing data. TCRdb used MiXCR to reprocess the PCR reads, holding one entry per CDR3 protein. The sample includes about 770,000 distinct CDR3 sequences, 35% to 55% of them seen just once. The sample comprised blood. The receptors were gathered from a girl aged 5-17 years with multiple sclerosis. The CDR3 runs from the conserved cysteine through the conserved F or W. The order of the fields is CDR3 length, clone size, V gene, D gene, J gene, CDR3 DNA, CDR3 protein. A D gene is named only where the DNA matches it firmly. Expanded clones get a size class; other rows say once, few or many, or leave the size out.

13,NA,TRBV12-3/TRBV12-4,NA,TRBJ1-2,TGTGCCAGCAGTTTGATGGGGGGCCTTGGCTACACCTTC,CASSLMGGLGYTF
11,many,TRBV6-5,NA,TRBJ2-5,TGTGCCAGCAGTTACAAAGAGACCCAGTACTTC,CASSYKETQYF
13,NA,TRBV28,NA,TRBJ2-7,TGTGCCAGCAGTTCCCCGACCCTCAACGAGCAGTACTTC,CASSSPTLNEQYF
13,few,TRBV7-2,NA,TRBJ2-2,TGTGCCAGCAGCTCTAGGACATCCGGGGAGCTGTTTTTT,CASSSRTSGELFF
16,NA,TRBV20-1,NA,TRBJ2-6,TGCAGTGCCCAAGGGGTCCAGGGTTCTGGGGCCAACGTCCTGACTTTC,CSAQGVQGSGANVLTF
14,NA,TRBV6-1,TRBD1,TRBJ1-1,TGTGCCAGCAGGAGGGACAGGGGGGACACTGAAGCTTTCTTT,CASRRDRGDTEAFF
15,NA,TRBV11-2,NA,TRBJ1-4,TGTGCCAGCAGCTTAGAGGGGCAGGGGCACGAAAAACTGTTTTTT,CASSLEGQGHEKLFF
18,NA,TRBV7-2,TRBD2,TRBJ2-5,TGTGCCAGCAGCTTAGGGGTACTCTCTAGCGGATACCAAGAGACCCAGTACTTC,CASSLGVLSSGYQETQYF
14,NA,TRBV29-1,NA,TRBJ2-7,TGCAGCGTTCGCCCCGGGATTCGTACCTACGAGCAGTACTTC,CSVRPGIRTYEQYF
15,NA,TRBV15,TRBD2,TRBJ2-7,TGTGCCACCAGCGCGGTCCTAGCGGGAGGAGGCGAGCAGTACTTC,CATSAVLAGGGEQYF
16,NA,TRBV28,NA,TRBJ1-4,TGTGCCAGCAGCCCTTTACGTCGCTCCTACAATGAAAAACTGTTTTTT,CASSPLRRSYNEKLFF
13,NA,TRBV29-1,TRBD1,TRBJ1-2,TGCAGCGTTGAAAAGGGGGCAGAGAATGGCTACACCTTC,CSVEKGAENGYTF
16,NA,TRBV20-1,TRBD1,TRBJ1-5,TGCAGTGCTACTCTCAAGACAGGGGGCTGGGGTCAGCCCCAGCATTTT,CSATLKTGGWGQPQHF
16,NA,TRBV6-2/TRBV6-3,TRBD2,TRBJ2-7,TGTGCCAGCAGTTACCTCCCGACTAGCCGCGGCTACGAGCAGTACTTC,CASSYLPTSRGYEQYF
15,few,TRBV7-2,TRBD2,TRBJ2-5,TGTGCCAGCAGAGGACTAGCGGGCGTACAAGAGACCCAGTACTTC,CASRGLAGVQETQYF
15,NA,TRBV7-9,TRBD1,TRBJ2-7,TGTGCCAGCAGCCAGGGGGGACAGGGCCTCTACGAGCAGTACTTC,CASSQGGQGLYEQYF
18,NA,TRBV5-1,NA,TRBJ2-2,TGCGCCAGCAGCTTGGCCGTGGTTGGTCGACAGCACACCGGGGAACTGTTTTTT,CASSLAVVGRQHTGELFF
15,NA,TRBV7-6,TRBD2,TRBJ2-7,TGTGCCAGCAGCTTAGGTAGCGGGAGCTCGGGCGAGCAGTACTTC,CASSLGSGSSGEQYF
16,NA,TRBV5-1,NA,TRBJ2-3,TGCGCCAGCTCCAACAGCGGCAGGCCTAGCACAGATACGCAGTATTTT,CASSNSGRPSTDTQYF
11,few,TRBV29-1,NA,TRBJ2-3,TGCAGCGTCGTTAGCACAGATACGCAGTATTTT,CSVVSTDTQYF
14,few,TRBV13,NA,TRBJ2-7,TGTGCCAGCAGCTTCCTGAGGGCCGCCTACGAGCAGTACTTC,CASSFLRAAYEQYF
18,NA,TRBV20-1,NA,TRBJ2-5,TGCAGTGCTAGACCAAATGACCGGCTTCAGGGGCGGAAAGAGACCCAGTACTTC,CSARPNDRLQGRKETQYF
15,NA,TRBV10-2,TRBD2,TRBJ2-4,TGCGCCAGCAGTGATTCGACTAGCGGGAGGTACGTGCAGTACTTC,CASSDSTSGRYVQYF
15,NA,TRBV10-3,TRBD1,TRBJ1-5,TGTGCCATCAGTGAGGGGACAGGGGGTTATCAGCCCCAGCATTTT,CAISEGTGGYQPQHF
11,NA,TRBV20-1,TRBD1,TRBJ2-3,TGCAGTGCCTACAGGGGTGATGCGCAGTATTTT,CSAYRGDAQYF
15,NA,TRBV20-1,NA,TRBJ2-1,TGCAGTGCTATATCGATTAGCGGATCCCAAAATGAGCAGTTCTTC,CSAISISGSQNEQFF
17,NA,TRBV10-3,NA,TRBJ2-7,TGTGCCATCAGTGAGGGTCGGGACACCCCAAATCCCTACGAGCAGTACTTC,CAISEGRDTPNPYEQYF
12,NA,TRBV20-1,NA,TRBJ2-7,TGCAGTGCTACCCAAACGGGATACGAGCAGTACTTC,CSATQTGYEQYF
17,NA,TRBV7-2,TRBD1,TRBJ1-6,TGTGCCAGCAGCCCAAACAGGGGGCGCGCTTCAAGGTCACCCCTCCACTTT,CASSPNRGRASRSPLHF
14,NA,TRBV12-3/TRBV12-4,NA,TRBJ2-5,TGTGCCAGCAGTCTATCCGGGGTGGAAGAGACCCAGTACTTC,CASSLSGVEETQYF
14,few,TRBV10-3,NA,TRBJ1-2,TGTGCCATCAGCAAGGACCCGAGGGACTATGGCTACACCTTC,CAISKDPRDYGYTF
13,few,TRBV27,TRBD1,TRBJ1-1,TGTGCCAGCACCCCTCGACAGGGTTATGAAGCTTTCTTT,CASTPRQGYEAFF
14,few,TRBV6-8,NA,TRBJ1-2,TGTGCCAGCAGCTGGAGTGGGGGATTGGTGTTCTACACCTTC,CASSWSGGLVFYTF
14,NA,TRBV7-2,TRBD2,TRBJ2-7,TGTGCCAGCAGGTCCGGGACTACGTTCTACGAGCAGTACTTC,CASRSGTTFYEQYF
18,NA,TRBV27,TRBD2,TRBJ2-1,TGTGCCAGCAGATTTACTGGGACTAGCAGGTCCGGCTACAATGAGCAGTTCTTC,CASRFTGTSRSGYNEQFF
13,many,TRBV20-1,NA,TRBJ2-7,TGCAGTACGAGGTACAGGGTAGGGGACGAGCAGTACTTC,CSTRYRVGDEQYF
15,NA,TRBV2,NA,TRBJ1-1,TGTGCCAGCAGTGCGAGTCCGCTAGCGAACACTGAAGCTTTCTTT,CASSASPLANTEAFF
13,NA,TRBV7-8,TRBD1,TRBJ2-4,TGTGCCAGCAGCCCATCAAGACAGGGAAAGCAGTACTTC,CASSPSRQGKQYF
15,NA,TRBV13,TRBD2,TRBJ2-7,TGTGCTAGCAGCTCACTAGCGGGAGGCATCTACGAGCAGTACTTC,CASSSLAGGIYEQYF